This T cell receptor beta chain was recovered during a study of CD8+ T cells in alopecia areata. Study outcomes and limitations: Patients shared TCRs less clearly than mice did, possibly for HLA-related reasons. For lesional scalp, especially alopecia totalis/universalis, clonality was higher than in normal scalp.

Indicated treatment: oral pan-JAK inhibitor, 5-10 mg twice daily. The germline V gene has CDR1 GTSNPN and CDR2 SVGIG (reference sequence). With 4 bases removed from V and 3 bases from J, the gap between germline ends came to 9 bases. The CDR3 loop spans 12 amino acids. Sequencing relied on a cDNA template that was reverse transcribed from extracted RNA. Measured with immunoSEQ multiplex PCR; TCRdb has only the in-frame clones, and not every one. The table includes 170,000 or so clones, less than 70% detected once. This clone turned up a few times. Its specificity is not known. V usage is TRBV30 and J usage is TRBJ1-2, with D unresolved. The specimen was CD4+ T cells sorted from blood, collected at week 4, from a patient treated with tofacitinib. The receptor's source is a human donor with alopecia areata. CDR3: CAWKQLDYGYTF. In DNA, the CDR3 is TGTGCCTGGAAGCAATTGGACTATGGCTACACCTTC.